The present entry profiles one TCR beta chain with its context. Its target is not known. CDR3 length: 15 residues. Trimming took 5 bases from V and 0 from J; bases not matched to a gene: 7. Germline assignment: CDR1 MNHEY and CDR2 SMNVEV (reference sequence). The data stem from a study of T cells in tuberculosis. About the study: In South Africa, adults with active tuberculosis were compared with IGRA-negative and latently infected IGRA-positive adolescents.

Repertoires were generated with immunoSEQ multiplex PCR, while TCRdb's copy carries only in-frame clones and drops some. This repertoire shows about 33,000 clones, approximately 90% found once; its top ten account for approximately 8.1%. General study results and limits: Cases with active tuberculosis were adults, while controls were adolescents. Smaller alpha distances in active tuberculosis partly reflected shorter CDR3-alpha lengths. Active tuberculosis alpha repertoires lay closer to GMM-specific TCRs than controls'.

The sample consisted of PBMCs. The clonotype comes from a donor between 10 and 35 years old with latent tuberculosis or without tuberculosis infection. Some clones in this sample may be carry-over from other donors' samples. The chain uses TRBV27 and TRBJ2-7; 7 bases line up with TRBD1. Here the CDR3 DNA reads TGTGCCAGCAGTCCCGACAGGGCCTTCTCCTACGAGCAGTACTTC. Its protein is CASSPDRAFSYEQYF.